The 12 T cell receptor beta chains in this list originate from one sample, sequenced in a study of T-cell reconstitution after alpha-beta-depleted transplantation in children. TCRbeta library construction was performed incorporating unique molecular identifiers. A single record per CDR3 protein comes from TCRdb applying MiXCR to the PCR reads. The table has some 240,000 distinct CDR3 sequences, roughly a tenth seen once; the top ten hold approximately 5%. The sequences come from PBMCs from the stem cell graft donor, collected from the stem cell graft. Receptors originate from a human donor who donated a stem cell graft to a child with SCID.

This clonotype was recorded only once. This chain's CDR3 is CASSPRQEKNIQYF. The DNA of the CDR3 is TGTGCCAGCTCACCGAGGCAGGAGAAAAACATTCAGTACTTC. This rearrangement joins TRBV18 to TRBJ2-4, with D uncertain. Germline assignment: CDR1 KGHSH and CDR2 LQKENI. The length of the CDR3 is 14 residues. The ends were cut back, 3 bases at V and 4 bases at J, with 10 bases in the middle.

This clonotype was detected ten times or more. The rearrangement links TRBV7-2 to TRBJ2-7, with 7 bases aligning to TRBD1. The trim removed 1 base at V and 4 bases at J, leaving 4 bases unmatched. The CDR3 runs 14 residues. Germline-derived CDR1 and CDR2 are SGHTA and FQGNSA. In DNA form, the CDR3 reads TGTGCCAGCAGCTTAGGGGGACAGTTTTACGAGCAGTACTTC. It translates to CASSLGGQFYEQYF.

The sample holds many counts of this clonotype. V and J are TRBV9 and TRBJ2-3; 11 bases line up with TRBD2. The V and J ends lost 2 bases and 2 bases, in that order; junction bases with no gene match: 4. Germline V gene lookup returns CDR1 SGDLS and CDR2 YYNGEE. The CDR3 covers 16 residues. This CDR3 is CASSVTTSGTTDTQYF. DNA of the CDR3: TGTGCCAGCAGCGTTACGACTAGCGGGACCACAGATACGCAGTATTTT.

This clonotype was seen at least ten times. The chain is built from TRBV6-5 and TRBJ2-3; TRBD2 agrees at 8 bases. Germline V gene data show CDR1 as MNHEY and CDR2 as SVGAGI. The CDR3 loop spans 18 amino acids. J lost 1 base, V lost 0 bases, and 9 bases had no gene match. This chain's CDR3 is CASSYSGRGAPGTDTQYF. The CDR3 bases are TGTGCCAGCAGTTACTCGGGGCGGGGGGCCCCAGGCACAGATACGCAGTATTTT.

Comments on this clonotype: No conserved phenylalanine or tryptophan ends this CDR3, so it is likely a read error. The rearrangement uses TRBV3-1 and TRBJ1-1; D not certain. Trimming cost V 4 bases and J 1 base, with 13 bases left between them. CDR1 and CDR2 (germline): LGHDT, YNNKEL (reference sequence). The CDR3 contains 15 residues. As DNA, the CDR3 is TGTGCCAGCAGCCCTCCCATTGGAGGGAACACTGAAGCTTTCTCT. It is translated as CASSPPIGGNTEAFS.

This clonotype was found many times. This chain uses TRBV7-9 with TRBJ1-4; D gene ambiguous. Germline CDR1 is SEHNR and CDR2 is FQNEAQ (reference sequence). The V end lost 1 base, the J end lost 10 bases, and 4 bases lay between the germline ends. The CDR3 spans 11 residues. The DNA of the CDR3 is TGTGCCAGCAGCTTAGGGGGAAAACTGTTTTTT. Residues: CASSLGGKLFF.

This clonotype has ten or more counts. The chain uses TRBV5-1 and TRBJ2-3; no firm D call. Germline V CDR1 and CDR2: SGHRS, YFSETQ. The CDR3 is made up of 15 amino acids. V lost 0 bases and J lost 2, with 10 bases in between. The CDR3 is CASSLARMNTDTQYF. Here the CDR3 DNA reads TGCGCCAGCAGCTTGGCAAGGATGAACACAGATACGCAGTATTTT.

The chain carries TRBV7-6 and TRBJ1-6; D is unclear. V shed 8 bases and J shed 8 bases, with 16 bases lying between them. The CDR3 consists of 14 residues. Looked up from germline, CDR1 is SGHVS and CDR2 is FNYEAQ. CDR3 sequence reads: CASQQEPIDSPLHF. The CDR3 DNA is TGTGCCAGCCAGCAGGAGCCGATCGATTCACCCCTCCACTTT.

This clonotype was seen at least ten times. The rearrangement uses TRBV5-1 and TRBJ1-1; perhaps TRBD1 as D (5 bases). Per germline, CDR1 SGHRS and CDR2 YFSETQ. This CDR3 has 17 amino acids. Trimming stripped 0 bases from V and 6 bases from J, with 21 bases between. The CDR3 protein is CASSLESPRVGSAEAFF. Here the CDR3 DNA reads TGCGCCAGCAGCTTGGAGTCCCCCAGGGTGGGGAGCGCTGAAGCTTTCTTT.

This clonotype was seen more than once but under ten times. This chain joins TRBV9 and TRBJ2-5, with 10 bases fitting TRBD2. The CDR3 is made up of 14 amino acids. J gave up 5 bases and V 2 bases, and 3 bases lay outside the gene matches. Per germline, CDR1 SGDLS and CDR2 YYNGEE. CDR3 region: CASSVGTSAETQYF. DNA of the CDR3: TGTGCCAGCAGCGTGGGGACTAGCGCGGAGACCCAGTACTTC.

This clonotype was observed many times. V usage is TRBV3-1 and J usage is TRBJ2-2; D is unclear. V was shortened by 1 base and J by 4 bases, with 13 bases between the two germline ends. This CDR3 has 16 residues. The V gene's germline CDR1 is LGHDT and CDR2 YNNKEL (reference sequence). CDR3 nucleotides: TGTGCCAGCAGCCAAGGAGACCCTTTACTCACCGGGGAGCTGTTTTTT. Translation gives CASSQGDPLLTGELFF.

This clonotype was seen repeatedly, ten times or more. V is TRBV4-3 and J is TRBJ2-1, with 9 bases lining up with TRBD1. V shed 0 bases and J 9 bases; nucleotides not matched to a gene: 6. The CDR3 covers 15 residues. The germline V gene encodes CDR1 LGHNA and CDR2 YSLEER. CDR3 sequence reads: CASSQDRDRVSEQFF. As DNA, the CDR3 is TGCGCCAGCAGCCAAGATAGGGACAGGGTGAGTGAGCAGTTCTTC.